The 16 T cell receptor beta chains below all came from one sample that was sequenced in a study of T cells in Graves' hyperthyroidism and ophthalmopathy. Researchers amplified the TCR beta CDR3 regions from RNA transcripts. The HTBI set primed first-round TCR CDR3 RT-PCR. TCRdb itself ran the multiplex PCR reads through MiXCR, one entry per CDR3 protein. The sample carries hundreds of thousands of distinct CDR3 sequences, 16% recorded once. The sample consisted of blood. Receptor source: a woman in her late teens or twenties with Graves' ophthalmopathy.

The V and J genes are TRBV30 and TRBJ1-1; D might be TRBD1 (6 bases). Deletions cut 4 bases from V and 5 bases from J, with 17 bases between. The germline V gene encodes CDR1 GTSNPN and CDR2 SVGIG (reference sequence). The CDR3 covers 14 residues. The CDR3 DNA sequence: TGTGCCTGGACCGGTATGGGGGGGCGGACTGAAGCTTTCTTT. The encoded protein is CAWTGMGGRTEAFF.

This clonotype was picked up many times. This chain uses TRBV3-1 with TRBJ2-7; D is unclear. Trimming removed 1 base at V and 2 bases at J, with 3 bases between. The germline V gene encodes CDR1 LGHDT and CDR2 YNNKEL (reference sequence). The CDR3 extends over 12 amino acids. The CDR3 bases are TGTGCCAGCAGCCAAGTTCCCTACGAGCAGTACTTC. Its protein is CASSQVPYEQYF.

This chain links TRBV28 with TRBJ2-7; 7 nucleotides agree with TRBD1. The germline V gene has CDR1 MDHEN and CDR2 SYDVKM. CDR3 length: 14 residues. The J segment lost 5 bases and the V segment lost 4 bases, leaving 8 bases of the junction unmatched. CDR3: CASSSLTGFDEQYF. The CDR3, as DNA: TGTGCCAGCAGTTCCCTGACAGGGTTCGACGAGCAGTACTTC.

This clonotype was seen repeatedly, ten times or more. The rearrangement joins TRBV30 to TRBJ1-1, with D hard to call. The germline gives CDR1 GTSNPN, CDR2 SVGIG (reference sequence). V lost 0 bases to trimming and J lost 6 bases, with 11 bases between them. The CDR3 runs to 13 residues. CDR3 residues: CAWSVLGSAEAFF. CDR3 sequence (DNA): TGTGCCTGGAGTGTCCTAGGGAGCGCTGAAGCTTTCTTT. The variable domain in full, with the rest retrieved from reference TRBV30 and TRBJ1-1, is SQTIHQWPATLVQPVGSPLSLECTVEGTSNPNLYWYRQAAGRGLQLLFYSVGIGQISSEVPQNLSASRPQDRQFILSSKKLLLSDSGFYLCAWSVLGSAEAFFGQGTRLTVV.

Ten or more counts support this clonotype. The chain employs TRBV6-2 or TRBV6-3 and TRBJ2-2; 9 bases agree with TRBD1. Losses at the gene ends were 6 bases for V and 5 bases for J; bases not matched to a gene: 7. The germline V gene has CDR1 MNHEY and CDR2 SVGEGT. The CDR3 runs to 15 residues. Here the CDR3 reads CASRGPGQGTGELFF. CDR3 nucleotide sequence: TGTGCCAGCAGGGGGCCGGGACAGGGAACCGGGGAGCTGTTTTTT.

This clonotype was recorded at least ten times. The chain employs TRBV3-1 and TRBJ1-2, with 8 bases lining up with TRBD1. CDR3 length: 16 amino acids. CDR1 is LGHDT, CDR2 YNNKEL, per germline (reference sequence). The J segment lost 4 bases and the V segment lost 1 base, leaving 8 bases of the junction unmatched. CDR3 region: CASSQVPGQVPYGYTF. The CDR3 DNA is TGTGCCAGCAGCCAAGTCCCGGGACAGGTGCCCTATGGCTACACCTTC.

This clonotype was found many times. The rearrangement joins TRBV3-1 to TRBJ1-1, with TRBD1 matching over 12 bases. With 1 base clipped from V and 6 bases from J, the junction kept 3 bases outside the gene matches. The CDR3 totals 15 residues. The germline V gene has CDR1 LGHDT and CDR2 YNNKEL (reference sequence). The CDR3 is CASSQGDRGLSEAFF. CDR3 DNA: TGTGCCAGCAGCCAAGGGGACAGGGGGCTATCTGAAGCTTTCTTT.

This sequence joins TRBV20-1 and TRBJ2-7, with D perhaps matching TRBD1 (5 bases). The germline V and J ends were trimmed by 3 bases and 2 bases, with 14 bases remaining between them. There are 14 residues in the CDR3. Germline loops: CDR1 DFQATT, CDR2 SNEGSKA (reference sequence). The CDR3 nucleotides are TGCAGTGCTAGCTGGCCCAGGGAACCCTACGAGCAGTACTTC. This gives the protein CSASWPREPYEQYF.

The CDR3 nucleotides read TGTGCCAGCTCACCAAGGGATTTCTCTGGAAACACCATATATTTT. Its translation is CASSPRDFSGNTIYF. The chain joins TRBV18 to TRBJ1-3; D is unresolved. V was clipped by 2 bases and J by 0 bases, with 8 bases between them. The CDR3 extends over 15 amino acids. CDR1 is KGHSH, CDR2 LQKENI, per germline.

This clonotype was seen repeatedly, ten times or more. This rearrangement joins TRBV6-1 to TRBJ1-1; D not certain. CDR1 is MNHNS, CDR2 SASEGT, per germline. This CDR3 spans 11 amino acids. Trimming cost V 7 bases and J 4 bases, with 7 bases left between them. The CDR3 loop reads CASNRGTEAFF. CDR3 bases: TGTGCCAGCAACCGGGGCACTGAAGCTTTCTTT.

The gene calls are TRBV7-6 and TRBJ1-1; a weak D match, TRBD1 (6 bases). Looked up from germline, CDR1 is SGHVS and CDR2 is FNYEAQ. The CDR3 extends over 17 amino acids. The V gene lost 4 bases and the J gene lost 0 bases, with 18 bases spanning the gap. The CDR3 protein is CASSSRLGGWMNTEAFF. For the CDR3, the DNA is TGTGCCAGCAGCTCAAGGTTGGGGGGCTGGATGAACACTGAAGCTTTCTTT.

CDR3 sequence (DNA): TGTGCCAGCTCCTTTGGGACTAGCGGGAGGGGGGAGTACTTC. Translating it yields CASSFGTSGRGEYF. The chain employs TRBV6-2 or TRBV6-3 and TRBJ2-5; TRBD2 aligns across 16 bases. Germline V gene sequence: CDR1 MNHEY, CDR2 SVGEGT. The V segment lost 8 bases and the J segment 12 bases; nucleotides outside the gene matches: 9. CDR3 length: 14 residues.

The CDR3: CASSEGVGSEKLFF. Here the CDR3 DNA reads TGTGCCAGCAGCGAGGGAGTTGGGAGTGAAAAACTGTTTTTT. This chain connects TRBV9 to TRBJ1-4, with unresolved D. The CDR3 is made up of 14 amino acids. Trimming left V 3 bases short and J 7 bases short, with 13 bases between. The germline V gene has CDR1 SGDLS and CDR2 YYNGEE.

The chain joins TRBV6-5 to TRBJ2-7; the D call may be TRBD1 or TRBD2 (5 bases each). Germline assignment: CDR1 MNHEY and CDR2 SVGAGI. Trimming left V 3 bases short and J 1 base short, with 13 bases between. CDR3 length: 15 amino acids. The DNA for the CDR3 is TGTGCCAGCAGTTATATCCCTGGGGGTTCCTACGAGCAGTACTTC. It yields the protein CASSYIPGGSYEQYF.

This clonotype has at least ten counts. This rearrangement joins TRBV24-1 to TRBJ1-5; 7 positions agree with TRBD1. Unmatched junction bases numbered 9, after V lost 7 bases and J lost 7 bases. Germline V gives CDR1 KGHDR, CDR2 SFDVKD. This CDR3 is built from 14 residues. The CDR3 DNA reads TGTGCCACCAGAGTAACGACAGGGTGGCAGCCCCAGCATTTT. It yields the protein CATRVTTGWQPQHF.

This clonotype was recorded many times. This chain joins TRBV9 and TRBJ2-2; 9 nucleotides line up with TRBD1. The V gene's germline CDR1 is SGDLS and CDR2 YYNGEE. J lost 1 base, V lost 3 bases, and 7 bases had no gene match. This CDR3 is built from 17 residues. CDR3: CASSAQGGQGNTGELFF. CDR3 DNA: TGTGCCAGCAGCGCCCAAGGGGGACAGGGGAACACCGGGGAGCTGTTTTTT.